This TCR beta chain was captured by sequencing in a study of shared clonotypes between healthy human individuals. This clone has only a few counts. Its antigen is unknown. V lost 6 bases, J lost 4 bases, and 7 bases lay in between. CDR3 size: 12 residues. Germline V gene data show CDR1 as SGHNT and CDR2 as YYREEE (reference sequence). Study-wide results and caveats: Clonotypes shared by all four sorted-subset donors had higher generation probabilities than non-shared clonotypes.

It was around 190 ng DNA, 33,000 or so T cell genomes, that sorted-subset replicate PCRs used. In the original processing: Junction-only immunoSEQ sequences carried no quality scores, so filtering differed. Only in-frame clones appear in the TCRdb table, and some are missing; sequencing was by immunoSEQ multiplex PCR. V and J calls plus clone size are reproduced from that table; the DNA served to infer D and trimming. The sample lists approximately 980,000 clones; roughly 72% were seen once. The chain couples TRBV5-4 to TRBJ1-4; D gene unclear. The sequencing input was memory CD4+ T cells sorted from blood. Subset meaning: CD45RA-negative fraction. The TCR sequence derives from a man between 18 and 29 years old in good health. The CDR3 nucleotides are TGTGCCAGCACCCCTATTAATGAAAAACTGTTTTTT. Its translation: CASTPINEKLFF.